This T cell receptor beta chain comes out of a study of cytomegalovirus exposure and HLA in healthy donors. Points from the study as a whole: In a later analysis, DRB1 alleles had the most associated TCRs; HLA-C alleles the fewest. Later genetic work tied a missense DCLRE1C variant to beta-chain V and J trimming.

The CDR3 has 14 amino acids. The V and J ends lost 8 bases and 2 bases, in that order; junction bases with no gene match: 6. Germline CDR1 SEHNR, CDR2 FQNEAQ (reference sequence). With regard to this clone: Its antigen is currently unknown.

Primers included in the PCR were 60 Vbeta and 13 Jbeta primers. Measured with immunoSEQ multiplex PCR; TCRdb has only the in-frame clones, and not every one. Among 90,000 to 100,000 clones listed, approximately 80% were seen once. The sample consisted of PBMCs. The sequence came from a woman aged 55 to 70 in good health and CMV-seronegative. This chain uses TRBV7-9 with TRBJ2-3, with 8 nucleotides matching TRBD2. The CDR3, as DNA: TGTGCCAGCGAACAGCGGGGGCTCACAGATACGCAGTATTTT. As protein: CASEQRGLTDTQYF.